Following are 22 T cell receptor beta chains from one sample sequenced in a study of a mutant IDH1 vaccine in newly diagnosed glioma. Sequencing was performed with immunoSEQ multiplex PCR; in TCRdb, only in-frame clones are kept and a portion is missing. The sample consists of about 41,000 clones, around 78% of them appearing once. Antigens of these TCRs are unknown. Time point meaning: week 23, last vaccination. With topical imiquimod, each dose of the vaccine consisted of 300 ug of mutant IDH1 20-mer peptide. Sequences were derived from PBMCs, sampled from a glioma patient whose treatment included an IDH1 peptide vaccine. These receptors came from a woman in her forties with glioma. Some clones in this sample may be carry-over from other donors' samples.

This clone was observed a few times. The chain recombines TRBV7-2 with TRBJ1-2; no definite D call. The CDR3 is 13 residues long. In germline, CDR1 is SGHTA, CDR2 FQGNSA. Trimming removed 5 bases at V and 0 bases at J, with 7 bases between. The CDR3 nucleotides are TGTGCCAGCAGCGAGGCCACTAACTATGGCTACACCTTC. Translation gives CASSEATNYGYTF.

Here the CDR3 DNA reads TGCGCCAGCAGCCAAGGGTTAGCGGGAGCCCGGACCGGGGAGCTGTTTTTT. Translating it yields CASSQGLAGARTGELFF. The chain has TRBV4-1 and TRBJ2-2; 9 positions agree with TRBD2. V lost 1 base and J lost 5; bases outside the gene matches: 8. The CDR3 extends over 17 amino acids. Germline lookup yields CDR1 MGHRA and CDR2 YSYEKL.

This chain joins TRBV7-3 and TRBJ2-6; 10 bases match TRBD1. J lost 0 bases, V lost 6 bases, and 2 bases had no gene match. The CDR3 consists of 16 residues. Germline lookup yields CDR1 SGHTA and CDR2 FQGTGA. This CDR3 is CASRTGGLSGANVLTF. The CDR3 DNA sequence: TGTGCCAGCAGGACAGGGGGCCTCTCTGGGGCCAACGTCCTGACTTTC.

V gene TRBV27 combines with J gene TRBJ2-1; TRBD2 aligns across 9 bases. CDR3 size: 16 residues. With V trimmed by 6 bases and J by 9 bases, 15 bases remained unmatched. The germline CDR1 and CDR2 sequences are MNHEY and SMNVEV (reference sequence). The CDR3 spells CASSQMAGGRLGEQFF. DNA of the CDR3: TGTGCCAGCAGCCAGATGGCGGGGGGGAGACTAGGTGAGCAGTTCTTC.

This rearrangement joins TRBV7-2 to TRBJ1-5; weak D call: TRBD1 (5 bases). The CDR3 contains 13 residues. With 0 bases removed from V and 14 bases from J, the gap between germline ends came to 14 bases. Germline V gene data show CDR1 as SGHTA and CDR2 as FQGNSA. Here the CDR3 reads CASSLAQGQPEHF. The CDR3 DNA is TGTGCCAGCAGCTTAGCGCAGGGCCAACCGGAGCATTTT.

The gene calls are TRBV4-2 and TRBJ2-1; D gene unclear. Germline V lookup: CDR1 LGHNA, CDR2 YNFKEQ. Trimming pared 11 bases from V and 6 bases from J, leaving 14 bases between. This CDR3 region has 12 residues. The CDR3 loop is CASMGGVNEQFF. DNA for the CDR3: TGTGCCTCAATGGGTGGGGTCAATGAGCAGTTCTTC.

This clone has just a few counts. V and J are TRBV29-1 and TRBJ1-1, with 7 bases lining up with TRBD1. The CDR3 is 20 amino acids. The trim removed 4 bases at V and 2 bases at J, leaving 25 bases unmatched. Germline loops: CDR1 SQVTM, CDR2 ANQGSEA. CDR3 region: CSVGSGQPPPGQLLNTEAFF. CDR3 nucleotides: TGCAGCGTTGGTTCCGGCCAGCCTCCCCCGGGACAGCTTCTAAACACTGAAGCTTTCTTT.

This chain uses TRBV7-9 with TRBJ2-3, with 12 bases that match TRBD2. The CDR3 has 17 residues. The germline V gene encodes CDR1 SEHNR and CDR2 FQNEAQ (reference sequence). V dropped 4 bases and J dropped 4; count of bases not matched to a gene: 9. The CDR3 protein is CASSSYRLAGAPDTQYF. The CDR3 DNA follows: TGTGCCAGCAGCTCATACCGACTAGCGGGGGCACCAGATACGCAGTATTTT. Variable domain in full (rest from reference TRBV7-9 and TRBJ2-3): DTGVSQNPRHKITKRGQNVTFRCDPISEHNRLYWYRQTLGQGPEFLTYFQNEAQLEKSRLLSDRFSAERPKGSFSTLEIQRTEQGDSAMYLCASSSYRLAGAPDTQYFGPGTRLTVL.

The chain recombines TRBV5-1 with TRBJ2-3; 11 nucleotides agree with TRBD1. Trimming took 2 bases from V and 4 from J; bases not matched to a gene: 3. In germline, CDR1 is SGHRS, CDR2 YFSETQ. CDR3 size: 15 residues. CDR3 nucleotide sequence: TGCGCCAGCAGCTTCAGGGACAGGGGGTCAGATACGCAGTATTTT. It yields the protein CASSFRDRGSDTQYF.

This chain links TRBV7-9 with TRBJ2-7; the match to TRBD2 covers 9 bases. CDR3 size: 14 residues. Unmatched junction bases numbered 5, after V lost 5 bases and J lost 3 bases. Germline values: CDR1 SEHNR, CDR2 FQNEAQ (reference sequence). CDR3 coding DNA: TGTGCCAGCAGCCCCCTACTAGCGGGCTACGAGCAGTACTTC. The encoded protein is CASSPLLAGYEQYF. The variable domain in full, with the rest retrieved from reference TRBV7-9 and TRBJ2-7, is DTGVSQNPRHKITKRGQNVTFRCDPISEHNRLYWYRQTLGQGPEFLTYFQNEAQLEKSRLLSDRFSAERPKGSFSTLEIQRTEQGDSAMYLCASSPLLAGYEQYFGPGTRLTVT.

This chain links TRBV7-2 with TRBJ1-1; no firm D call. The germline gives CDR1 SGHTA, CDR2 FQGNSA. The CDR3 contains 14 residues. Trimming cost V 2 bases and J 1 base, with 8 bases left between them. CDR3 in DNA: TGTGCCAGCAGCTTAAATCACCAGAACACTGAAGCTTTCTTT. Its translation: CASSLNHQNTEAFF. Based on the CDR3 plus reference TRBV7-2 and TRBJ1-1, the full variable domain is GAGVSQSPSNKVTEKGKDVELRCDPISGHTALYWYRQSLGQGLEFLIYFQGNSAPDKSGLPSDRFSAERTGGSVSTLTIQRTQQEDSAVYLCASSLNHQNTEAFFGQGTRLTVV.

This rearrangement joins TRBV6-5 to TRBJ1-1; a weak D match, TRBD1 (5 bases). The CDR3 is 13 residues long. V gave up 4 bases and J gave up 7 bases, with 13 bases separating them. Germline CDR1 MNHEY, CDR2 SVGAGI. The CDR3 sequence is CASSSQGGGEAFF. The CDR3 coding sequence is TGTGCCAGCAGTTCCCAGGGTGGTGGTGAAGCTTTCTTT.

The CDR3 protein is CASSPTGRNTEAFF. The CDR3 coding sequence is TGTGCCAGCTCACCGACAGGGAGGAACACTGAAGCTTTCTTT. V and J are TRBV18 and TRBJ1-1; 7 nucleotides agree with TRBD1. Germline trimming cut 3 bases from V and 1 base from J; bases unmatched to any gene: 2. Per germline, CDR1 KGHSH and CDR2 LQKENI. This CDR3 contains 14 residues.

The chain couples TRBV29-1 to TRBJ1-2; TRBD1 aligns across 7 bases. Trimming at V came to 6 bases and at J to 4 bases, leaving 14 bases not matched to a gene. The CDR3 has 15 amino acids. Germline CDR1 SQVTM, CDR2 ANQGSEA. DNA for the CDR3: TGCAGCGTAATCGGGCGGGACAGCTTTTCCTATGGCTACACCTTC. Translation gives CSVIGRDSFSYGYTF.

V is TRBV7-9 and J is TRBJ1-2, with 9 bases that match TRBD1. The CDR3 length is 15 residues. Germline values: CDR1 SEHNR, CDR2 FQNEAQ (reference sequence). With V trimmed by 3 bases and J by 8 bases, 10 bases remained unmatched. The CDR3, as DNA: TGTGCCAGCAGCTTGGGACAGGGAGAGGGGCACGGCTACACCTTC. Translating it yields CASSLGQGEGHGYTF.

V and J are TRBV5-6 and TRBJ2-5, with D possibly TRBD2 on 6 matching bases. Trimming pared 4 bases from V and 4 bases from J, leaving 8 bases between. The CDR3 covers 12 residues. Looked up from germline, CDR1 is SGHDT and CDR2 is YYEEEE. CDR3 amino acids: CASSMGGETQYF. DNA for the CDR3: TGTGCCAGCAGCATGGGGGGAGAGACCCAGTACTTC.

The chain joins TRBV9 to TRBJ1-2, with unresolved D. V shed 5 bases and J shed 5 bases, with 25 bases lying between them. The V gene's germline CDR1 is SGDLS and CDR2 YYNGEE. This CDR3 has 17 residues. The CDR3 sequence is CASSIGPTTTFGYGYTF. For the CDR3, the DNA is TGTGCCAGCAGTATCGGGCCCACGACTACCTTTGGGTATGGCTACACCTTC.

The chain carries TRBV6-6 and TRBJ2-1; 7 bases agree with TRBD2. The CDR3 loop spans 15 amino acids. Germline lookup yields CDR1 MNHNY and CDR2 SVGAGI (reference sequence). Losses at the gene ends were 4 bases for V and 2 bases for J; bases not matched to a gene: 5. CDR3: CASSLSSGAYNEQFF. Here the CDR3 DNA reads TGTGCCAGCAGTTTATCTAGCGGTGCCTACAATGAGCAGTTCTTC.

The genes are TRBV7-9 and TRBJ2-1; D is undetermined. V lost 2 bases and J lost 7, with 15 bases in between. Per the germline V gene, CDR1 is SEHNR and CDR2 is FQNEAQ (reference sequence). The CDR3 is 15 residues long. The CDR3 spells CASSLLPASINEQFF. CDR3 DNA sequence: TGTGCCAGCAGCTTACTACCAGCCTCGATTAATGAGCAGTTCTTC.

This chain uses TRBV25-1 with TRBJ1-5, with 10 bases fitting TRBD1. Losses at the gene ends were 1 base for V and 3 bases for J; bases not matched to a gene: 6. Per the germline V gene, CDR1 is MGHDK and CDR2 is SYGVNS. The CDR3 spans 17 residues. The DNA for the CDR3 is TGTGCCAGCAGTGAATTGGGGACAGGGGCGGACAATCAGCCCCAGCATTTT. As protein: CASSELGTGADNQPQHF. Based on the CDR3 plus reference TRBV25-1 and TRBJ1-5, the full variable domain is EADIYQTPRYLVIGTGKKITLECSQTMGHDKMYWYQQDPGMELHLIHYSYGVNSTEKGDLSSESTVSRIRTEHFPLTLESARPSHTSQYLCASSELGTGADNQPQHFGDGTRLSIL.

The chain has TRBV29-1 and TRBJ1-1; 8 positions match TRBD1. This CDR3 comprises 14 residues. V dropped 3 bases and J dropped 3; count of bases not matched to a gene: 6. CDR1 and CDR2 (germline): SQVTM, ANQGSEA. The CDR3 DNA sequence: TGCAGCGTTGATCAGGGGGCGGGGGACACTGAAGCTTTCTTT. Translating it yields CSVDQGAGDTEAFF.

The genes are TRBV5-1 and TRBJ2-2, with TRBD1 matching 9 bases. The CDR3 runs 15 residues. The V segment lost 4 bases and the J segment 1 base; nucleotides outside the gene matches: 2. CDR1 SGHRS and CDR2 YFSETQ come from the germline V gene. The CDR3 nucleotides are TGCGCCAGCAGCACGACAGGGGGGAACACCGGGGAGCTGTTTTTT. This gives the protein CASSTTGGNTGELFF. Filled out from reference TRBV5-1 and TRBJ2-2, the complete variable domain reads KAGVTQTPRYLIKTRGQQVTLSCSPISGHRSVSWYQQTPGQGLQFLFEYFSETQRNKGNFPGRFSGRQFSNSRSEMNVSTLELGDSALYLCASSTTGGNTGELFFGEGSRLTVL.